This section outlines one T cell receptor (beta chain) sequence together with its context. Its antigen is not known. This sample was included in a study of tissue T cells after allogeneic stem cell transplantation. As for the study in general: Several lines of graft-versus-host disease therapy were given to all patients, all with gastrointestinal involvement. Study-wide findings and caveats: TCR repertoires tracked anatomic similarity, regardless of disease or transplant status. Motif-based clustering found tissue-specific repertoire signatures shared across patients, though few clones were shared.

Germline loops: CDR1 SGHKS, CDR2 YYEKEE (reference sequence). This CDR3 contains 13 residues. The V end was cut by 1 base, the J end by 5 bases, with 8 bases between. TCRbeta CDR3 was sequenced at survey depth with template counts. Assay: immunoSEQ multiplex PCR; the TCRdb copy retains only in-frame clones and omits some. The table shows around 25,000 clones, with about 89% occurring only once. This TCR was sampled from a male donor aged 60 or over who later had graft-versus-host disease after an allogeneic stem cell transplant. The chain has TRBV5-5 and TRBJ2-3, with D hard to call. This sample comprised blood, obtained before transplantation. The CDR3 sequence: CASSLLHQDTQYF. CDR3 bases: TGTGCCAGCAGCTTGCTACACCAAGATACGCAGTATTTT.